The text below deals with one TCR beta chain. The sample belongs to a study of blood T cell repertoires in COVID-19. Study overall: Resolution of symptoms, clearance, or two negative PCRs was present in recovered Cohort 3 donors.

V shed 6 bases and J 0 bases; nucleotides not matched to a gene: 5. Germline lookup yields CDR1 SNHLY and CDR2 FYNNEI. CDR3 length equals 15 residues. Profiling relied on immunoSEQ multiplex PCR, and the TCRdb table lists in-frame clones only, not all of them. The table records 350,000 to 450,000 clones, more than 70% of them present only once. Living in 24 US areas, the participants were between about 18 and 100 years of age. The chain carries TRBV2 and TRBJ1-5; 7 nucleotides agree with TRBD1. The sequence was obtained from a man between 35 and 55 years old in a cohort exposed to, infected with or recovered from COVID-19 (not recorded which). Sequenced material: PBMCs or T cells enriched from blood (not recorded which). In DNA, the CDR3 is TGTGCCAGCAGGGGACAGCAGACTAGCAATCAGCCCCAGCATTTT. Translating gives CASRGQQTSNQPQHF.